These 8 T cell receptor beta chains were all obtained from the same sample, sequenced in a study of beta chain features in type 1 diabetes. The entirety of the isolated RNA underwent reverse transcription, so expressed TCRB transcripts were sequenced. Measured with immunoSEQ multiplex PCR; TCRdb has only the in-frame clones, and not every one. The sample includes 900,000 or so clones, roughly a sixth of them seen just once. The material sequenced was naive CD4+ T cells from blood. The receptors shown here come from a woman under 30 in good health.

This chain joins TRBV19 and TRBJ2-6; D unclear. The CDR3 is made up of 18 amino acids. Between the trimmed V and J ends, which lost 6 bases and 4 bases, there was a span of 22 bases. CDR1 is LNHDA and CDR2 is SQIVND in the germline V gene (reference sequence). As DNA, the CDR3 is TGTGCCAGTAGCCCCACCGCGAGTCGGGCCACCGGGGCCAACGTCCTGACTTTC. Translating gives CASSPTASRATGANVLTF.

This clone has a handful of counts. The J gene is TRBJ1-1, the V gene TRBV11-1, with a tentative D call TRBD1 (5 bases). CDR1 SGHAT and CDR2 FQDESV come from the germline V gene (reference sequence). V dropped 2 bases and J dropped 3 bases, with 10 bases sitting between them. This CDR3 has 14 amino acids. The CDR3 DNA reads TGTGCCAGCAGCTTACAAACAGGTTACACTGAAGCTTTCTTT. This sequence encodes CASSLQTGYTEAFF.

The gene calls are TRBV7-6 and TRBJ2-3; D is undetermined. Germline V gene sequence: CDR1 SGHVS, CDR2 FNYEAQ. V was pared by 5 bases and J by 2 bases, with 17 bases between. The CDR3 has 16 residues. In DNA form, the CDR3 reads TGTGCCAGCAGCCGTCGATTTGGACCCCTCACAGATACGCAGTATTTT. It translates to CASSRRFGPLTDTQYF.

This clone has more than one count but fewer than ten. The V call is TRBV5-4, the J call TRBJ2-5; D remains unclear. The CDR3 extends over 12 amino acids. V was cut by 4 bases and J by 4 bases, with 8 bases left in between. Germline assignment: CDR1 SGHNT and CDR2 YYREEE (reference sequence). CDR3 residues: CASSPPGETQYF. DNA of the CDR3: TGTGCCAGCAGCCCGCCGGGAGAGACCCAGTACTTC.

The V gene is TRBV6-6, the J gene TRBJ1-3; weak D call: TRBD1 (6 bases). The CDR3 consists of 16 residues. The germline V gene has CDR1 MNHNY and CDR2 SVGAGI (reference sequence). V was pared by 2 bases and J by 4 bases, with 15 bases between. CDR3 loop: CASSYVRGQLGNTIYF. The CDR3 DNA reads TGTGCCAGCAGTTACGTCAGGGGCCAACTAGGAAACACCATATATTTT.

This chain joins TRBV7-8 and TRBJ1-5; D call uncertain. The CDR3 runs 13 residues. Trimming stripped 0 bases from V and 6 bases from J, with 6 bases between. The germline gives CDR1 SGHVS, CDR2 FQNEAQ. The CDR3 DNA sequence: TGTGCCAGCAGCTTAGCGCTGATTCAGCCCCAGCATTTT. Translating gives CASSLALIQPQHF.

The sample holds a few counts of this clone. This sequence joins TRBV29-1 and TRBJ2-7, with a tentative D call TRBD1 (6 bases). The V gene lost 4 bases and the J gene lost 3 bases, with 16 bases spanning the gap. The CDR3 has 14 amino acids. Germline V gene data show CDR1 as SQVTM and CDR2 as ANQGSEA. The CDR3 nucleotides are TGCAGCGTTGCAGGCGGGCAGGGGATCTACGAGCAGTACTTC. Protein: CSVAGGQGIYEQYF.

This clone turned up a few times. This chain uses TRBV7-3 with TRBJ2-6; D remains ambiguous. The CDR3 extends over 16 amino acids. Per the germline V gene, CDR1 is SGHTA and CDR2 is FQGTGA. The ends were cut back, 4 bases at V and 0 bases at J, with 10 bases in the middle. The CDR3 DNA follows: TGTGCCAGCAGCTCCCCGTCGGGCTCTGGGGCCAACGTCCTGACTTTC. Its protein is CASSSPSGSGANVLTF.